A selection of T cell receptor beta chains follows, all from one sample in a study of blood T cell repertoires in COVID-19. Sequencing used immunoSEQ multiplex PCR; TCRdb keeps in-frame clones, though not all of them. This sample yields 40,000 to 55,000 clones, of which around 90% are seen a single time; about 8.8% belongs to the top ten. Sequenced sample: peripheral blood. These receptors were taken from a man aged 50 to 59 with active COVID-19. The CDR3 runs from the conserved cysteine through the conserved F or W. The D gene is left open where the match is weak. Clone size is not always given. Where it is, it says once, few, many or a class for expanded clones.

D	V	J	size	DNA	CDR3
NA	TRBV15	TRBJ2-1	NA	TGTGCCACCAGCAGAGATCCCCGGGGGGCCAACGACAATGAGCAGTTCTTC	CATSRDPRGANDNEQFF
TRBD2	TRBV27	TRBJ2-3	NA	TGTGCCAGCAGTCTCGGACTAGCGCCTAGCACAGATACGCAGTATTTT	CASSLGLAPSTDTQYF
TRBD1	TRBV28	TRBJ1-1	NA	TGTGCCAGCAGCATACTGGACAGGGACGCTTTCTTT	CASSILDRDAFF
TRBD1	TRBV30	TRBJ1-3	few	TGTGCCTGGAGTGTACGGACAGGGGGGAACACCATATATTTT	CAWSVRTGGNTIYF
TRBD2	TRBV6-2/TRBV6-3	TRBJ2-1	NA	TGTGCCAGCAGTTACTCGAGCGCCGGGACTAGCCAGCGGTTCTTC	CASSYSSAGTSQRFF
NA	TRBV7-6	TRBJ1-2	NA	TGTGCCAGCAGCCGGGGGGCAGGGTGGGACTATGGCTACACCTTC	CASSRGAGWDYGYTF
TRBD2	TRBV4-3	TRBJ2-2	few	TGCGCCAGCAGCCCCACTAGCGGGAGCATCGGGGAGCTGTTTTTT	CASSPTSGSIGELFF
TRBD1	TRBV7-2	TRBJ1-4	NA	TGTGCCAGCAGCTTGGGACAGGGGGACGAAAAACTGTTTTTT	CASSLGQGDEKLFF
TRBD1	TRBV7-9	TRBJ2-5	NA	TGTGCCAGCAGCCAGGACAGGGCTCAAGAGACCCAGTACTTC	CASSQDRAQETQYF
NA	TRBV19	TRBJ1-4	once	TGTGCCAGTAGTATATGGGCAGTTTCAACTAATGAAAAACTGTTTTTT	CASSIWAVSTNEKLFF
NA	TRBV3-1/TRBV3-2	TRBJ2-5	NA	TGTGCCAGCAGCCAAGCGGTCAGGGAGACCCAGTACTTC	CASSQAVRETQYF
NA	TRBV4-1	TRBJ2-7	NA	TGCGCCAGCAGCCAACCCCTCCGGGGTGGAGCTTACGAGCAGTACTTC	CASSQPLRGGAYEQYF
NA	TRBV6-2/TRBV6-3	TRBJ2-7	once	TGTGCCAGCAGTTACAAGGGGAGGACGTACGAGCAGTACTTC	CASSYKGRTYEQYF
TRBD1	TRBV6-6	TRBJ2-4	NA	TGTGCCAGCAGTTTGACAGGGTACGGTATTCAGTACTTC	CASSLTGYGIQYF
TRBD1	TRBV5-1	TRBJ2-2	NA	TGCGCCAGCAGCTCTCAGGGGGCCGGGGCCCGGGAGCTGTTTTTT	CASSSQGAGARELFF
NA	TRBV18	TRBJ1-1	once	TGTGCCAGCTCACCACTGCTGGGGGGAAGGGACACTGAAGCTTTCTTT	CASSPLLGGRDTEAFF
TRBD2	TRBV27	TRBJ2-7	NA	TGTGCCAGCAGCCCCGTACCCGGGAGGGCCTACGAGCAGTACTTC	CASSPVPGRAYEQYF
NA	TRBV19	TRBJ2-7	NA	TGTGCCAGTAGTAGAACACCGAGGGCTCCCTACGAGCAGTACTTC	CASSRTPRAPYEQYF
TRBD1	TRBV15	TRBJ2-3	NA	TGTGCCACCAGCAGGAGGGACAGGGGCACAGATACGCAGTATTTT	CATSRRDRGTDTQYF